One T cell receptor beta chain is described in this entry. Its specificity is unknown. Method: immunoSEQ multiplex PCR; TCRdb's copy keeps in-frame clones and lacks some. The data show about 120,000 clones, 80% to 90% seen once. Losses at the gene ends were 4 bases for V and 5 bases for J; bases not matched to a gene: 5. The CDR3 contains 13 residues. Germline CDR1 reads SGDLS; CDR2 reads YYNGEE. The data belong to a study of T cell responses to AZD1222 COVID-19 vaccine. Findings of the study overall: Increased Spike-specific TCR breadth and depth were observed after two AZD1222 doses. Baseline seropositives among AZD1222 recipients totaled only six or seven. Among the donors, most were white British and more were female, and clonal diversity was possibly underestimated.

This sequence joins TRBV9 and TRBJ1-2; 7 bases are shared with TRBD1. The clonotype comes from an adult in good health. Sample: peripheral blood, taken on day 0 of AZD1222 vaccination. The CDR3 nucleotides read TGTGCCAGCAGCTCCCAGGGGGGTTATGGCTACACCTTC. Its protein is CASSSQGGYGYTF.